Listed below are T cell receptor beta chains from one sample, sequenced in a study of patients and donors after allogeneic stem cell transplantation. TCRdb reprocessed the RT-PCR reads with MiXCR, giving one entry per CDR3 protein. The table has about a million distinct CDR3 sequences, roughly 18% seen once; the top ten hold around 6%. Sequencing was done on a sample of blood, either unsorted or a sorted T cell fraction (not recorded which). The receptor set was obtained from a human donor who was either an allogeneic HSCT recipient or a stem cell or donor lymphocyte infusion donor (not recorded which). It is not recorded whose cells these are; they may come from a transplant donor. Each CDR3 is given with its conserved first and last residue. Each record gives: V gene, CDR3 length, J gene, D gene, clone size, CDR3 DNA, CDR3 protein. A D gene is named only where the DNA matches it firmly. Size tells how often a clone was seen (once, few, many) or the class of an expanded clone, and some rows leave it out.

V: TRBV18; length: 17; J: TRBJ2-3; D: -; size: once; DNA: TGTGCCAGCTCACCATTAACCGGGACTTTACGCACAGATACGCAGTATTTT; CDR3: CASSPLTGTLRTDTQYF
V: TRBV9; length: 13; J: TRBJ2-7; D: -; size: -; DNA: TGTGCCAGCAGCGCCCGAAAGAGAAACGAGCAGTACTTC; CDR3: CASSARKRNEQYF
V: TRBV20-1; length: 14; J: TRBJ2-1; D: -; size: -; DNA: TGCAGTGCTAGAGCCCGCAGACGGCTCAATGAGCAGTTCTTC; CDR3: CSARARRRLNEQFF
V: TRBV11-1; length: 17; J: TRBJ2-1; D: TRBD1; size: -; DNA: TGTGCCAGCAGCTTTCACCGGGACAGGGTAAACCCATATGAGCAGTTCTTC; CDR3: CASSFHRDRVNPYEQFF
V: TRBV20-1; length: 13; J: TRBJ2-5; D: TRBD1; size: -; DNA: TGCAGTGGGGGGGACAGGGTCCACGAGACCCAGTACTTC; CDR3: CSGGDRVHETQYF
V: TRBV11-3; length: 14; J: TRBJ1-1; D: -; size: -; DNA: TGTGCCAGCAGCTTACAAAACATAAACACTGAAGCTTTCTTT; CDR3: CASSLQNINTEAFF
V: TRBV10-3; length: 15; J: TRBJ1-2; D: -; size: many; DNA: TGTGCCATCAGTGAGTCCGCAGGGGCTTCATATGGCTACACCTTC; CDR3: CAISESAGASYGYTF
V: TRBV6-1; length: 15; J: TRBJ1-4; D: TRBD1; size: -; DNA: TGTGCCAGCAGTACTGGACAGGTTCAACATGAAAAACTGTTTTTT; CDR3: CASSTGQVQHEKLFF
V: TRBV30; length: 14; J: TRBJ1-5; D: -; size: few; DNA: TGTGCCTGGAGCGCAGGAGCTATCAATCAGCCCCAGCATTTT; CDR3: CAWSAGAINQPQHF
V: TRBV5-1; length: 16; J: TRBJ1-1; D: -; size: -; DNA: TGCGCCAGCAGCGCCCGACCGGGTTTCGGGAACACTGAAGCTTTCTTT; CDR3: CASSARPGFGNTEAFF
V: TRBV4-2; length: 18; J: TRBJ1-1; D: -; size: few; DNA: TGTGCCAGCAGCCAAGATGAGGGGCAGGGAGACAGCCCGTCTGAAGCTTTCTTT; CDR3: CASSQDEGQGDSPSEAFF
V: TRBV6-2/TRBV6-3; length: 14; J: TRBJ1-2; D: -; size: few; DNA: TGTGCCAGCAGCCGCACCAGAGAGAACTATGGCTACACCTTC; CDR3: CASSRTRENYGYTF
V: TRBV20-1; length: 14; J: TRBJ2-1; D: TRBD1; size: -; DNA: TGCAGTGCCGCTCCGAGACAGGGCGTGGGTGAGCAGTTCTTC; CDR3: CSAAPRQGVGEQFF
V: TRBV20-1; length: 13; J: TRBJ2-7; D: -; size: few; DNA: TGCAGTGCTAGAGAGCCAGGGGCCTACGAGCAGTACTTC; CDR3: CSAREPGAYEQYF
V: TRBV2; length: 14; J: TRBJ1-2; D: -; size: -; DNA: TGTGCCAGCACCCTGGGCCGAGGAGGCTATGGCTACACCTTC; CDR3: CASTLGRGGYGYTF
V: TRBV7-3; length: 15; J: TRBJ1-4; D: -; size: -; DNA: TGTGCCAGCAGCTCGGTGGGGGGGCGTTTTGAAAAACTGTTTTTT; CDR3: CASSSVGGRFEKLFF
V: TRBV20-1; length: 13; J: TRBJ1-4; D: TRBD1; size: many; DNA: TGCAGTGCTACAGGGGGGAACGATGAAAAACTGTTTTTT; CDR3: CSATGGNDEKLFF
V: TRBV7-3; length: 13; J: TRBJ1-2; D: -; size: many; DNA: TGTGCCAGCAGCTTAAGGGGGTTCGATGGCTACACCTTC; CDR3: CASSLRGFDGYTF
V: TRBV12-3/TRBV12-4; length: 14; J: TRBJ1-2; D: -; size: -; DNA: TGTGCCAGCAGTTCGGGGAGGGGTGGGTATGGCTACACCTTC; CDR3: CASSSGRGGYGYTF
V: TRBV3-1; length: 17; J: TRBJ1-6; D: TRBD1; size: few; DNA: TGTGCCAGCAGCCCCCAAGAGAAGGGGGCGGTTAATTCACCCCTCCACTTT; CDR3: CASSPQEKGAVNSPLHF
V: TRBV10-3; length: 14; J: TRBJ2-5; D: TRBD2; size: many; DNA: TGTGCCATCAGCCCTAGCGGGAGTAGAGAGACCCAGTACTTC; CDR3: CAISPSGSRETQYF
V: TRBV3-1; length: 14; J: TRBJ1-2; D: -; size: -; DNA: TGTGCCAGCAGCCAGAACCGGGGGAACTATGGCTACACCTTC; CDR3: CASSQNRGNYGYTF
V: TRBV28; length: 14; J: TRBJ1-5; D: -; size: few; DNA: TGTGCCAGCAGCCTAGGTGGGGCACTTCAGCCCCAGCATTTT; CDR3: CASSLGGALQPQHF
V: TRBV20-1; length: 14; J: TRBJ1-1; D: TRBD1; size: few; DNA: TGCAGTGCTAGGCCGGGACAGCGGAACACTGAAGCTTTCTTT; CDR3: CSARPGQRNTEAFF
V: TRBV9; length: 17; J: TRBJ2-1; D: -; size: -; DNA: TGTGCCAGCAGCGTTTTACCGCTAGCGAAACAACACAATGAGCAGTTCTTC; CDR3: CASSVLPLAKQHNEQFF
V: TRBV29-1; length: 14; J: TRBJ2-7; D: -; size: few; DNA: TGCAGCGTCGAAATCCCCGGGACGTCGATCGAGCAGTACTTC; CDR3: CSVEIPGTSIEQYF
V: TRBV2; length: 14; J: TRBJ1-1; D: -; size: -; DNA: TGTGCCAGCAGCATAACCAGGGGCGAGACTGAAGCTTTCTTT; CDR3: CASSITRGETEAFF
V: TRBV5-1; length: 16; J: TRBJ2-5; D: -; size: few; DNA: TGCGCCAGCAGCTTGAGGGGGTTGAAAGCTCAAGAGACCCAGTACTTC; CDR3: CASSLRGLKAQETQYF
V: TRBV5-7; length: 15; J: TRBJ2-2; D: -; size: -; DNA: TGTGCCAGCAGCTACCCTGCGGGGTTTCAGGGGGAGCTGTTTTTT; CDR3: CASSYPAGFQGELFF
V: TRBV7-2; length: 14; J: TRBJ1-1; D: -; size: -; DNA: TGTGCCAGCAGCATAGGACAGCTTAACACTGAAGCTTTCTTT; CDR3: CASSIGQLNTEAFF
V: TRBV5-1; length: 16; J: TRBJ2-2; D: -; size: -; DNA: TGCGCCAGCAGCTTGGAGTCCGGGGGCCTCACCGGGGAGCTGTTTTTT; CDR3: CASSLESGGLTGELFF
V: TRBV10-3; length: 15; J: TRBJ1-2; D: -; size: few; DNA: TGTGCCATCAGTGAGCCCCGGGGGGCCCTAGATGGCTACACCTTC; CDR3: CAISEPRGALDGYTF
V: TRBV6-2/TRBV6-3; length: 15; J: TRBJ2-1; D: -; size: few; DNA: TGTGCCAGCAGTTATGATCCCGGGAGTTACAATGAGCAGTTCTTC; CDR3: CASSYDPGSYNEQFF
V: TRBV6-2/TRBV6-3; length: 20; J: TRBJ2-1; D: -; size: -; DNA: TGTGCCAGCAGCCCACCAAAATTCGACTCCCGCCCCAGCTCCTACAATGAGCAGTTCTTC; CDR3: CASSPPKFDSRPSSYNEQFF
V: TRBV20-1; length: 16; J: TRBJ2-3; D: TRBD2; size: few; DNA: TGCAGTGCTAGAGTCGGACTAGCGGGACCCACAGATACGCAGTATTTT; CDR3: CSARVGLAGPTDTQYF
V: TRBV20-1; length: 12; J: TRBJ1-2; D: -; size: many; DNA: TGCAGTGCTGGCCCCCATAACTATGGCTACACCTTC; CDR3: CSAGPHNYGYTF
V: TRBV4-3; length: 15; J: TRBJ2-7; D: TRBD2; size: few; DNA: TGCGCCAGCAGCCAAGATCCGGGGGGGCCATCCGAGCAGTACTTC; CDR3: CASSQDPGGPSEQYF
V: TRBV12-3/TRBV12-4; length: 15; J: TRBJ2-3; D: TRBD2; size: few; DNA: TGTGCCAGCACCCAACTAGCGGACGACACAGATACGCAGTATTTT; CDR3: CASTQLADDTDTQYF
V: TRBV11-3; length: 16; J: TRBJ2-1; D: TRBD2; size: few; DNA: TGTGCCAGCAGCTTGGGGGCTGGGACTAGGGATTATGAGCAGTTCTTC; CDR3: CASSLGAGTRDYEQFF
V: TRBV11-1; length: 14; J: TRBJ2-7; D: TRBD1; size: few; DNA: TGTGCCAGCAGCTTCAGGGGGACCGTCTACGAGCAGTACTTC; CDR3: CASSFRGTVYEQYF
V: TRBV3-1; length: 14; J: TRBJ2-7; D: -; size: few; DNA: TGTGCCAGCAGCCAAGACCACAGAGGGAGCGAGCAGTACTTC; CDR3: CASSQDHRGSEQYF
V: TRBV24-1; length: 18; J: TRBJ2-2; D: TRBD1; size: few; DNA: TGTGCCACCAGTGATTCCGGGACAGGGGGAAGTAACACCGGGGAGCTGTTTTTT; CDR3: CATSDSGTGGSNTGELFF
V: TRBV15; length: 16; J: TRBJ1-1; D: -; size: -; DNA: TGTGCCACCAGCAGAGATAGGCCAGACATGAACACTGAAGCTTTCTTT; CDR3: CATSRDRPDMNTEAFF
V: TRBV9; length: 15; J: TRBJ2-3; D: -; size: few; DNA: TGTGCCAGCAGCGGACAGGACGGTGGTACAGATACGCAGTATTTT; CDR3: CASSGQDGGTDTQYF
V: TRBV6-2/TRBV6-3; length: 18; J: TRBJ2-1; D: -; size: few; DNA: TGTGCCAGCAGTTACTCGTCCCGAACGCCGCAGATCGTCGATGAGCAGTTCTTC; CDR3: CASSYSSRTPQIVDEQFF
V: TRBV29-1; length: 14; J: TRBJ2-3; D: TRBD2; size: many; DNA: TGCAGCGCAAACCGCGGGAGGGCCGGAGATACGCAGTATTTT; CDR3: CSANRGRAGDTQYF
V: TRBV5-1; length: 14; J: TRBJ1-1; D: -; size: few; DNA: TGCGCCAGCAGCACGACTGGGGGGGCCCGTGAAGCTTTCTTT; CDR3: CASSTTGGAREAFF
V: TRBV6-1; length: 15; J: TRBJ2-7; D: -; size: -; DNA: TGTGCCAGCAGGGTGGGGGACACGAGCTCCTACGAGCAGTACTTC; CDR3: CASRVGDTSSYEQYF
V: TRBV29-1; length: 12; J: TRBJ1-2; D: -; size: few; DNA: TGCAGCGTTGCAGGGGAAAACTATGGCTACACCTTC; CDR3: CSVAGENYGYTF
V: TRBV29-1; length: 11; J: TRBJ2-3; D: -; size: many; DNA: TGCAGCGGTGAGTGGACCGTCTCGCAGTATTTT; CDR3: CSGEWTVSQYF
V: TRBV12-3/TRBV12-4; length: 21; J: TRBJ2-2; D: TRBD2; size: -; DNA: TGTGCCAGCAGTTTATCCTTTAGGTGGCTAGCGGGGGGCCCGAACACCGGGGAGCTGTTTTTT; CDR3: CASSLSFRWLAGGPNTGELFF
V: TRBV9; length: 15; J: TRBJ2-1; D: -; size: -; DNA: TGTGCCAGCAGCTCCGACGAGTGGGTCTACAATGAGCAGTTCTTC; CDR3: CASSSDEWVYNEQFF
V: TRBV7-8; length: 15; J: TRBJ2-1; D: TRBD1; size: -; DNA: TGTGCCAGCAGCCCCCGGGACAGAATCTCGGGCGAGCAGTTCTTC; CDR3: CASSPRDRISGEQFF
V: TRBV2; length: 11; J: TRBJ2-7; D: -; size: few; DNA: TGTGCCAGCATCGCAGTCTACGAGCAGTACTTC; CDR3: CASIAVYEQYF